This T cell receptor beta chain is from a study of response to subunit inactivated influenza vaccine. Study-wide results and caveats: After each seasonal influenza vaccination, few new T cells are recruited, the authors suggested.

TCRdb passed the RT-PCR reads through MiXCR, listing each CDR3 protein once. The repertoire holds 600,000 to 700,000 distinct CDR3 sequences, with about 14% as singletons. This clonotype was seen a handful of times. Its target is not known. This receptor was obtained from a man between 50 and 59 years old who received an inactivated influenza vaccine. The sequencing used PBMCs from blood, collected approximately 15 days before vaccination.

CDR3 residues: CASKTGNYNEQFF. The CDR3 region has the DNA TGTGCCAGCAAGACGGGAAACTACAATGAGCAGTTCTTC. This chain connects TRBV6-2 or TRBV6-3 to TRBJ2-1, with a possible D match to TRBD2 (5 bases). The germline V and J ends were trimmed by 7 bases and 3 bases, with 10 bases remaining between them. Germline V gives CDR1 MNHEY, CDR2 SVGEGT. CDR3 length: 13 amino acids.